The sequence of this TCR beta chain was determined in a study of tumor-infiltrating lymphocytes in primary liver carcinoma. Turning to the study itself: The patient group consisted of men and women aged 30 to 69 years.

Investigators took RNA and DNA out together from roughly 18-30 mg of unsorted bulk tissue. By surgical resection, the patients were treated for their primary liver carcinoma. The V and J ends lost 6 bases and 2 bases, in that order; junction bases with no gene match: 3. The CDR3 has 14 amino acids. Germline lookup yields CDR1 KGHSH and CDR2 LQKENI. The input was 450 to 500 ng total RNA; TCR beta cDNA was made from it with a constant-region primer. Generation of the TCR beta libraries relied on three nested multiplex PCR rounds using slightly modified ARM-PCR. Primers for the first two PCR rounds were TRBV1-TRBV30 forward primers and a C-beta reverse primer (about 10 cycles per round). TCRdb fed the multiplex PCR reads into MiXCR, producing one record per CDR3 protein. Of 85,000 to 100,000 distinct CDR3 sequences detected, just under 70% appear once; the ten largest clones hold around 25%.

This rearrangement joins TRBV18 to TRBJ2-1, with TRBD1 identical over 8 bases. The specimen was tumor-adjacent normal liver tissue. This clonotype was obtained from a man between 40 and 49 years old with primary liver carcinoma and hepatitis B virus infection. CDR3 DNA sequence: TGTGCCAGCTCGCAGGGGGCCCCCTACAATGAGCAGTTCTTC. It yields the protein CASSQGAPYNEQFF.